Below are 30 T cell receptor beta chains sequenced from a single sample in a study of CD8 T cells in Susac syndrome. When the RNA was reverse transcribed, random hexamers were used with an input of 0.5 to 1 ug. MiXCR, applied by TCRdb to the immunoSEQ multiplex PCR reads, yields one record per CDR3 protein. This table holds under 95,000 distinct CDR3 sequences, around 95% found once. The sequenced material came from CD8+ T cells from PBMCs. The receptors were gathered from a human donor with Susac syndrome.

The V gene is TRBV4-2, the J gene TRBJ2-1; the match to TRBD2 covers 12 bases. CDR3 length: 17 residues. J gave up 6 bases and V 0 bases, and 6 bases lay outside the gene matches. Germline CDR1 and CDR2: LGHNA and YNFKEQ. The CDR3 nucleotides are TGTGCCAGCAGCCAAGAGGGAGGACTAGCGGGAATCAATGAGCAGTTCTTC. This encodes CASSQEGGLAGINEQFF.

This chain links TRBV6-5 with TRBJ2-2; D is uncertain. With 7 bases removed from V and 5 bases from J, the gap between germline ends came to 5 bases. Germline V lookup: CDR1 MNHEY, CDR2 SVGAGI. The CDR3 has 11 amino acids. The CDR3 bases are TGTGCCAGCATGACTACCGGGGAGCTGTTTTTT. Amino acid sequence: CASMTTGELFF.

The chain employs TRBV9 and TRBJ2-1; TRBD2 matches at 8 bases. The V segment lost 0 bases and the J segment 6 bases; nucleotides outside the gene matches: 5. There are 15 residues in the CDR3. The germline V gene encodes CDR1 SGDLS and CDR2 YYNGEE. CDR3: CASSVGAGVLNEQFF. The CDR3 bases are TGTGCCAGCAGCGTAGGAGCGGGAGTGCTCAATGAGCAGTTCTTC.

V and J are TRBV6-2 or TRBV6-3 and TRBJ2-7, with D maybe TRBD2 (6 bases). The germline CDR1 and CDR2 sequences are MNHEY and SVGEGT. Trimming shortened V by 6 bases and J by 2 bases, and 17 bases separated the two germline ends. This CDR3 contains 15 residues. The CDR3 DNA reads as TGTGCCAGCAGACTGCTAGCGACCACCACCTACGAGCAGTACTTC. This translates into CASRLLATTTYEQYF.

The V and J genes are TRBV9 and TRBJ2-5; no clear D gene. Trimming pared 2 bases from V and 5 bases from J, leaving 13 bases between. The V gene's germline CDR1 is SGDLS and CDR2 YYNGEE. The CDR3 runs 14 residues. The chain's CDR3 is CASSVDWVRETQYF. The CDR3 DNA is TGTGCCAGCAGCGTCGATTGGGTTAGGGAGACCCAGTACTTC.

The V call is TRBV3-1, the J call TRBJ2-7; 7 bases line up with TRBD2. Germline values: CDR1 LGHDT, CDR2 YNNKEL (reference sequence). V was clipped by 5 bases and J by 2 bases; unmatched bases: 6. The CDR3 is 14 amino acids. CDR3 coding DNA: TGTGCCAGCAGCTTCCGGGACTATCCCTACGAGCAGTACTTC. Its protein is CASSFRDYPYEQYF.

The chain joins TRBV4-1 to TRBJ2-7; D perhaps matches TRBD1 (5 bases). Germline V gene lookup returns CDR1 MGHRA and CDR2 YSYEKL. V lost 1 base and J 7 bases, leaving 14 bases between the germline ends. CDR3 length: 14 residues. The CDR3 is CASSQGDSLREQYF. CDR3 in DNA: TGCGCCAGCAGCCAAGGTGACAGCCTGAGGGAGCAGTACTTC.

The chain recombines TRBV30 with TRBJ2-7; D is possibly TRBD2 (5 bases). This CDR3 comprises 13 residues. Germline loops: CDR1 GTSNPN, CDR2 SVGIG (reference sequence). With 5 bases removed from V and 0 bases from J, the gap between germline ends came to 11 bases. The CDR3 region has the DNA TGTGCCTGGGGAGGAACGAGCTCCTACGAGCAGTACTTC. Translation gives CAWGGTSSYEQYF.

CDR3 residues: CASSLYQSSYNEQFF. CDR3 bases: TGTGCCAGCAGCTTGTACCAAAGCTCCTACAATGAGCAGTTCTTC. The V gene is TRBV5-4, the J gene TRBJ2-1; D remains ambiguous. This CDR3 region has 15 residues. In germline, CDR1 is SGHNT, CDR2 YYREEE (reference sequence). V was cut by 1 base and J by 0 bases, with 8 bases left in between.

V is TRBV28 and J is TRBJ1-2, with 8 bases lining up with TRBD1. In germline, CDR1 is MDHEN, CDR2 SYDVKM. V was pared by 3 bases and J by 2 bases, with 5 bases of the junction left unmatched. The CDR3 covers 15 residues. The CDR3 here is CASSFRTGTNYGYTF. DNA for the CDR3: TGTGCCAGCAGTTTCCGGACAGGGACGAACTATGGCTACACCTTC.

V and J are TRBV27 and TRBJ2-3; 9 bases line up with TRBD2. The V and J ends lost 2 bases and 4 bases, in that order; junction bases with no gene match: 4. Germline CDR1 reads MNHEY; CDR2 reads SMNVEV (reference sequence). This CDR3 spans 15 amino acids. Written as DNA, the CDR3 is TGTGCCAGCAGTTTAAGACTAGCGGAATCAGATACGCAGTATTTT. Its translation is CASSLRLAESDTQYF.

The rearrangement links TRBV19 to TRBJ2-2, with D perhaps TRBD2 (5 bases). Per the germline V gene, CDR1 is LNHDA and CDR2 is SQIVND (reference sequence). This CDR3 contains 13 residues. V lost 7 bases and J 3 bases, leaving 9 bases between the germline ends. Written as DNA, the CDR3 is TGTGCCAGTATAGCGCTGGACACCGGGGAGCTGTTTTTT. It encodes CASIALDTGELFF.

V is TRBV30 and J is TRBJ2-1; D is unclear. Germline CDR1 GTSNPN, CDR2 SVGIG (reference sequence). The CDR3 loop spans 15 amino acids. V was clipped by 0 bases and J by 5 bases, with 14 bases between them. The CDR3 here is CAWSVLQTNHNEQFF. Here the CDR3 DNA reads TGTGCCTGGAGTGTACTCCAGACCAATCACAATGAGCAGTTCTTC. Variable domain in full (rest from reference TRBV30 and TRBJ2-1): SQTIHQWPATLVQPVGSPLSLECTVEGTSNPNLYWYRQAAGRGLQLLFYSVGIGQISSEVPQNLSASRPQDRQFILSSKKLLLSDSGFYLCAWSVLQTNHNEQFFGPGTRLTVL.

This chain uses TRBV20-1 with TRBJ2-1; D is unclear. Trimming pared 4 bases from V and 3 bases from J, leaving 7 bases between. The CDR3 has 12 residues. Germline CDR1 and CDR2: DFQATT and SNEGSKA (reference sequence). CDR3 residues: CSATTDYNEQFF. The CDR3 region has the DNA TGCAGTGCTACGACGGACTACAATGAGCAGTTCTTC.

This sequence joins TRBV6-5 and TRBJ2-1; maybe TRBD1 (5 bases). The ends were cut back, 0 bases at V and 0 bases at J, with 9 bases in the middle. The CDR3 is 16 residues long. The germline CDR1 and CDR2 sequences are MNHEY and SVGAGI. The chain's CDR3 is CASSYSQVHSYNEQFF. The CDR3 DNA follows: TGTGCCAGCAGTTACTCACAGGTCCACTCCTACAATGAGCAGTTCTTC.

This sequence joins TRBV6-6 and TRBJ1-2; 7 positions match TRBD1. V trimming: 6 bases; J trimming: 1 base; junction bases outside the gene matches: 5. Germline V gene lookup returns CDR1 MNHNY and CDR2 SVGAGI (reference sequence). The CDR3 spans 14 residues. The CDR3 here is CASSPRDSNYGYTF. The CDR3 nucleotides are TGTGCCAGCAGCCCCCGGGACAGTAACTATGGCTACACCTTC.

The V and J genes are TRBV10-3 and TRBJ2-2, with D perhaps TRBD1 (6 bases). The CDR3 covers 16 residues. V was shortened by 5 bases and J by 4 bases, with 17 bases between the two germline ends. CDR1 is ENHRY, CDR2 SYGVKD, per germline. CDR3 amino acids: CAISSGTPPFTGELFF. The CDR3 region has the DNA TGTGCCATCAGTTCCGGGACACCTCCCTTCACCGGGGAGCTGTTTTTT.

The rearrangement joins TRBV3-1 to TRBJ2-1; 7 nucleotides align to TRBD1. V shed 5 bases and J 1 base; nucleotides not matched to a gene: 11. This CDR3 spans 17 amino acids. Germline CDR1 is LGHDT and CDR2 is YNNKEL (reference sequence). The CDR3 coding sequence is TGTGCCAGCAGCACCAAACAAACAGGGGTATCCTACAATGAGCAGTTCTTC. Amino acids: CASSTKQTGVSYNEQFF.

CDR3 nucleotide sequence: TGTGCCTGGAGTGTAGGGACCTTCGAGGCAACTAGCGGGAGGGCCCTTGGGGAGACCCAGTACTTC. The encoded protein is CAWSVGTFEATSGRALGETQYF. The genes are TRBV30 and TRBJ2-5, with TRBD2 matching 13 bases. The CDR3 runs 22 residues. V dropped 0 bases and J dropped 5; count of bases not matched to a gene: 24. Germline CDR1 reads GTSNPN; CDR2 reads SVGIG (reference sequence).

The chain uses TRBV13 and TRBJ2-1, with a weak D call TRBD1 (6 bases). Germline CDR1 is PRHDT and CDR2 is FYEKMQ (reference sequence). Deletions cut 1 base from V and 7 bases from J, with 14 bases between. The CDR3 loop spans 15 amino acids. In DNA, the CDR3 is TGTGCCAGCAGCTTAGAGACAGGCGACGGAAATGAGCAGTTCTTC. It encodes CASSLETGDGNEQFF.

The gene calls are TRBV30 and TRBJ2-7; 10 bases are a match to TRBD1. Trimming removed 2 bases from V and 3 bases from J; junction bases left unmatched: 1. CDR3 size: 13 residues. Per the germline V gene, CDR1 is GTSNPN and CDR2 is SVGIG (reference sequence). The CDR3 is CAWSWTGGYEQYF. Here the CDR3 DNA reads TGTGCCTGGAGTTGGACAGGGGGCTACGAGCAGTACTTC.

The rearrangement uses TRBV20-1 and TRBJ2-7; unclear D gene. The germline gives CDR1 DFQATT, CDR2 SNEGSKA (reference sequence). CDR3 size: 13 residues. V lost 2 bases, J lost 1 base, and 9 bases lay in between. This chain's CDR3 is CSARYGESYEQYF. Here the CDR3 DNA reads TGCAGTGCTAGATACGGAGAATCCTACGAGCAGTACTTC.

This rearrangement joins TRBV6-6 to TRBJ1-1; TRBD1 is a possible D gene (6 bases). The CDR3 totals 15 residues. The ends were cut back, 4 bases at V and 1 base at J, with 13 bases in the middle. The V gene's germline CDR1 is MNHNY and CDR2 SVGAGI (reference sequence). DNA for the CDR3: TGTGCCAGCAGTTCCAACAGGGCCTCGAACACTGAAGCTTTCTTT. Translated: CASSSNRASNTEAFF.

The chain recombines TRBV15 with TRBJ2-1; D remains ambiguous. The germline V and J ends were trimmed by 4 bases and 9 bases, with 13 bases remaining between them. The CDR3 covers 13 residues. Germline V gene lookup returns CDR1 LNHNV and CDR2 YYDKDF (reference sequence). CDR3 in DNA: TGTGCCACCAGCAAACCCCCGTGGAGTGAGCAGTTCTTC. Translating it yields CATSKPPWSEQFF.

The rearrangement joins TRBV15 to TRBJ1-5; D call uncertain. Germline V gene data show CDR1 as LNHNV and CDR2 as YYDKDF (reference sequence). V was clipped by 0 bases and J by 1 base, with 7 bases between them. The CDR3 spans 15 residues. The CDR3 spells CATSRDLGSNQPQHF. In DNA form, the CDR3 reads TGTGCCACCAGCAGAGATCTGGGCAGCAATCAGCCCCAGCATTTT.

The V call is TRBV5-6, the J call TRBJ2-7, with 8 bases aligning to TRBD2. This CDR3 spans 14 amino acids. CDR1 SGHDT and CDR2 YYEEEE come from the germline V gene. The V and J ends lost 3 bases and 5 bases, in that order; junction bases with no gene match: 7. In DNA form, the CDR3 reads TGTGCCAGCAGCTCCGGGACTAGGCCTAACGAGCAGTACTTC. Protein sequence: CASSSGTRPNEQYF.

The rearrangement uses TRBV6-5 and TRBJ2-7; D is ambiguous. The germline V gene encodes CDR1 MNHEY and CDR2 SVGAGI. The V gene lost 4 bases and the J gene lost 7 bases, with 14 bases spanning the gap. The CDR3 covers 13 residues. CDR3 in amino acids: CASSSFKGYEQYF. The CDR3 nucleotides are TGTGCCAGCAGTTCCTTTAAGGGTTATGAGCAGTACTTC.

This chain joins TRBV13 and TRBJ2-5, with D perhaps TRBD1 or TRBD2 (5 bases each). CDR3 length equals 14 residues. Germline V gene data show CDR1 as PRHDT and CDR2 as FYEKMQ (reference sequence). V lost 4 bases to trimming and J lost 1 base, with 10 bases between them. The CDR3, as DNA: TGTGCCAGCAGCTCCCCCGGGACCCAAGAGACCCAGTACTTC. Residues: CASSSPGTQETQYF.

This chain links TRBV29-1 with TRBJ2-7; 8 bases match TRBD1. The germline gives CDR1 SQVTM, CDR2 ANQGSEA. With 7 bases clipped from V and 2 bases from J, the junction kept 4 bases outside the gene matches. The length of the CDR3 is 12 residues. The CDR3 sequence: CSAGTGTYEQYF. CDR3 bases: TGCAGCGCCGGGACAGGTACCTACGAGCAGTACTTC.

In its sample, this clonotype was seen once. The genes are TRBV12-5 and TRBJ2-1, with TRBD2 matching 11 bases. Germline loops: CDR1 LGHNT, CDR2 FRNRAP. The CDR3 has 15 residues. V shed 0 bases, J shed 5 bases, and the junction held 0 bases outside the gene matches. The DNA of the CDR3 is TGTGCTAGTGGTTTGGTACTAGCGGGAGACAATGAGCAGTTCTTC. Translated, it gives CASGLVLAGDNEQFF.